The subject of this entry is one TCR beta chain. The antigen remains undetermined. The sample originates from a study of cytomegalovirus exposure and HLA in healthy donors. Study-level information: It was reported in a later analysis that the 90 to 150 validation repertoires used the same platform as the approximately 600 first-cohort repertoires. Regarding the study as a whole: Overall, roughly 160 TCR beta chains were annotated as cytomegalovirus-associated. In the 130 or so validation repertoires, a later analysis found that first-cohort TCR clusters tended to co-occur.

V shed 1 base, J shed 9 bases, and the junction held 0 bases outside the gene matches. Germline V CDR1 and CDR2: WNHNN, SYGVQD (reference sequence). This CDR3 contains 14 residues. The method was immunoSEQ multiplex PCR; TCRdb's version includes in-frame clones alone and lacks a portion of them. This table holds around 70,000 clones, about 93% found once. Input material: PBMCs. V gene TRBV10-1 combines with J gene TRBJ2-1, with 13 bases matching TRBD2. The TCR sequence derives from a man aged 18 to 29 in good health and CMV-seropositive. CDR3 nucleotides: TGCGCCAGCAGTGAGTGGACTAGCGGGGGTGAGCAGTTCTTC. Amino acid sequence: CASSEWTSGGEQFF.